These 15 T cell receptor beta chains originate from one sample sequenced in a study of cytomegalovirus exposure and HLA in healthy donors. Amplification used 60 Vbeta primers and 13 Jbeta primers. Here immunoSEQ multiplex PCR was the method, and the copy in TCRdb shows in-frame clones only, minus some. The sample includes some 150,000 clones, roughly 80% of them seen just once. The sequencing input was PBMCs. These receptors were collected from a woman aged 30 to 39 in good health and CMV-seronegative.

This chain uses TRBV7-3 with TRBJ2-2; 9 bases align to TRBD2. J was trimmed by 5 bases and V by 5 bases; bases with no gene match: 15. This CDR3 contains 18 residues. The V gene's germline CDR1 is SGHTA and CDR2 FQGTGA. The CDR3 DNA follows: TGTGCCAGCAGCCCGCCTCTGGGTAGCGGGAGTGGTACCGGGGAGCTGTTTTTT. This translates into CASSPPLGSGSGTGELFF. The variable domain in full, completed from reference TRBV7-3 and TRBJ2-2, reads GAGVSQTPSNKVTEKGKYVELRCDPISGHTALYWYRQSLGQGPEFLIYFQGTGAADDSGLPNDRFFAVRPEGSVSTLKIQRTERGDSAVYLCASSPPLGSGSGTGELFFGEGSRLTVL.

The sample holds one count of this clone. CDR3 protein: CSVESGLEAFF. The CDR3 nucleotides read TGCAGCGTTGAATCAGGGCTTGAAGCTTTCTTT. The chain employs TRBV29-1 and TRBJ1-1, with D tentatively TRBD1 (5 bases). Germline V gene sequence: CDR1 SQVTM, CDR2 ANQGSEA. CDR3 size: 11 residues. The V and J ends lost 2 bases and 7 bases respectively, with 8 bases between them.

This clone has a handful of counts. This chain joins TRBV7-2 and TRBJ2-1, with D possibly being TRBD2 (6 bases). CDR3 size: 11 residues. V was cut by 5 bases and J by 13 bases, with 12 bases left in between. CDR1 SGHTA and CDR2 FQGNSA come from the germline V gene. The CDR3 region is CASSAGLTQFF. The DNA of the CDR3 is TGTGCCAGCAGCGCGGGACTCACCCAGTTCTTC.

The chain links TRBV10-3 to TRBJ2-7; 7 positions match TRBD1. The junction had 10 bases not matched to a gene; V was cut back by 4 bases and J by 10 bases. Germline V CDR1 and CDR2: ENHRY, SYGVKD. This CDR3 region has 13 residues. The DNA for the CDR3 is TGTGCCATCAGTGCTGGACAGGCCTTAAATCAGTACTTC. As protein: CAISAGQALNQYF.

The chain uses TRBV7-9 and TRBJ1-5; D is perhaps TRBD1 (5 bases). V lost 6 bases and J 5 bases, leaving 17 bases between the germline ends. This CDR3 has 15 amino acids. Per germline, CDR1 SEHNR and CDR2 FQNEAQ (reference sequence). This CDR3 is CASSLSGQGDQPQHF. In DNA form, the CDR3 reads TGTGCCAGCAGTTTGTCAGGGCAAGGGGATCAGCCCCAGCATTTT.

This chain connects TRBV27 to TRBJ1-2, with TRBD1 as a possible D gene (5 bases). V was pared by 2 bases and J by 4 bases, with 14 bases between. The CDR3 length is 15 residues. In germline, CDR1 is MNHEY, CDR2 SMNVEV (reference sequence). The CDR3 region is CASSLGGGLGYGYTF. In nucleotides, the CDR3 is TGTGCCAGCAGTTTAGGGGGGGGGTTGGGCTATGGCTACACCTTC.

This chain joins TRBV5-4 and TRBJ2-7; a weak D match, TRBD2 (6 bases). Per germline, CDR1 SGHNT and CDR2 YYREEE (reference sequence). CDR3 length: 16 amino acids. The ends were cut back, 3 bases at V and 4 bases at J, with 20 bases in the middle. CDR3 coding DNA: TGTGCCAGCAGCTCCAGCCATCAGGACTACAGATACGAGCAGTACTTC. Protein product: CASSSSHQDYRYEQYF.

The chain is built from TRBV7-2 and TRBJ2-1; unclear D gene. In germline, CDR1 is SGHTA, CDR2 FQGNSA. The ends were cut back, 5 bases at V and 2 bases at J, with 16 bases in the middle. The CDR3 covers 16 residues. CDR3 in amino acids: CASSPQLGYPYNEQFF. For the CDR3, the DNA is TGTGCCAGCAGCCCGCAGCTCGGGTATCCCTACAATGAGCAGTTCTTC.

The chain employs TRBV4-3 and TRBJ2-3; a possible D gene is TRBD1 (5 bases). Trimming shortened V by 4 bases and J by 0 bases, and 5 bases separated the two germline ends. Germline V gene data show CDR1 as LGHNA and CDR2 as YSLEER. The CDR3 spans 13 residues. The CDR3 sequence is CASSRTSTDTQYF. The CDR3 region has the DNA TGCGCCAGCAGCCGGACAAGCACAGATACGCAGTATTTT.

This clone has only a few counts. The chain has TRBV4-1 and TRBJ1-1; 8 nucleotides match TRBD1. The CDR3 is 15 amino acids. V lost 5 bases and J lost 1; bases outside the gene matches: 6. Germline CDR1 reads MGHRA; CDR2 reads YSYEKL. CDR3 DNA sequence: TGCGCCAGCAGCGACACCGGGACAGGGAACACTGAAGCTTTCTTT. Translating it yields CASSDTGTGNTEAFF.

This chain joins TRBV6-5 and TRBJ1-4; D is uncertain. Trimming cost V 7 bases and J 4 bases, with 10 bases left between them. The CDR3 covers 13 residues. The germline gives CDR1 MNHEY, CDR2 SVGAGI. The CDR3 DNA reads TGTGCCAGCACTCGAGGCCTTAATGAAAAACTGTTTTTT. Amino acids: CASTRGLNEKLFF.

The chain couples TRBV27 to TRBJ2-1, with D unresolved. CDR1 and CDR2 from the germline V gene are MNHEY and SMNVEV (reference sequence). This CDR3 is built from 14 residues. The V end lost 4 bases, the J end lost 0 bases, and 7 bases lay between the germline ends. CDR3: CASSSVFSYNEQFF. The CDR3 DNA sequence: TGTGCCAGCAGTTCAGTTTTCTCCTACAATGAGCAGTTCTTC.

In its sample, this clone was seen a few times. V is TRBV7-6 and J is TRBJ1-6; no firm D call. Trimming cost V 4 bases and J 6 bases, with 7 bases left between them. Per the germline V gene, CDR1 is SGHVS and CDR2 is FNYEAQ. The CDR3 loop spans 13 amino acids. The CDR3 spells CASSSSFNSPLHF. DNA of the CDR3: TGTGCCAGCAGCTCCAGTTTTAATTCACCCCTCCACTTT.

This clone was detected once. The gene calls are TRBV10-3 and TRBJ1-6; D not resolved. This CDR3 has 15 residues. V was pared by 0 bases and J by 8 bases, with 11 bases between. Germline CDR1 is ENHRY and CDR2 is SYGVKD. CDR3 bases: TGTGCCATCAGTGAGTCGGGAGGTGCGGATTCACCCCTCCACTTT. Translation gives CAISESGGADSPLHF.

The V gene is TRBV19, the J gene TRBJ2-7; 7 bases are shared with TRBD1. Trimming at V came to 10 bases and at J to 5 bases, leaving 14 bases not matched to a gene. Germline V gene lookup returns CDR1 LNHDA and CDR2 SQIVND (reference sequence). This CDR3 comprises 14 residues. The CDR3: CATRKGAGGNEQYF. CDR3 bases: TGTGCCACCAGAAAGGGGGCAGGGGGTAACGAGCAGTACTTC.